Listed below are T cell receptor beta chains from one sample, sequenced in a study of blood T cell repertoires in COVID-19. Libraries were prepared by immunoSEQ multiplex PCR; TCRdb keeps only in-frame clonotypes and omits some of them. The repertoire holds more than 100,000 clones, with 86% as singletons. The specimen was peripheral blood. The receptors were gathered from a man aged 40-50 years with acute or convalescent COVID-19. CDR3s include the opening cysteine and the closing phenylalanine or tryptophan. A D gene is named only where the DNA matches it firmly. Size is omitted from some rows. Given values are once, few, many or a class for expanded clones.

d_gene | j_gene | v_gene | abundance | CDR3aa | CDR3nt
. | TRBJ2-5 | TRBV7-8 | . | CASSLDGGTGGGTQYF | TGTGCCAGCAGCTTAGATGGCGGGACAGGCGGGGGGACCCAGTACTTC
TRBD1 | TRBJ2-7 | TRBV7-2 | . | CASSSLTGTYEQYF | TGTGCCAGCAGCTCCTTGACAGGGACCTACGAGCAGTACTTC
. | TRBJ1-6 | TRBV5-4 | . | CASSLGQPDYNSPLHF | TGTGCCAGCAGCTTGGGACAGCCAGATTATAATTCACCCCTCCACTTT
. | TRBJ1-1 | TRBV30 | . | CAWSVGRLEAFF | TGTGCCTGGAGTGTCGGCAGGCTTGAAGCTTTCTTT
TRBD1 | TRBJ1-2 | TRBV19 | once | CASRDREFSGYTF | TGTGCCAGCCGGGACAGGGAGTTCTCTGGCTACACCTTC
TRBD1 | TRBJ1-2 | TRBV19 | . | CASSMQQGAYGYTF | TGTGCCAGTAGTATGCAACAGGGGGCGTATGGCTACACCTTC
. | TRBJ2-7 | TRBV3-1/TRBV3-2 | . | CASSQYGGENYEQYF | TGTGCCAGCAGCCAATACGGGGGAGAAAACTACGAGCAGTACTTC
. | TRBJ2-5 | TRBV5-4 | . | CASSLGGNQETQYF | TGTGCCAGCAGCTTGGGAGGGAACCAAGAGACCCAGTACTTC
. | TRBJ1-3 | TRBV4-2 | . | CASSQRAGQGNTIYF | TGTGCCAGCAGCCAACGCGCGGGGCAGGGAAACACCATATATTTT
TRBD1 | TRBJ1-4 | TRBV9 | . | CASSANSPGQADEKLFF | TGTGCCAGCAGCGCCAATTCCCCGGGACAGGCTGATGAAAAACTGTTTTTT
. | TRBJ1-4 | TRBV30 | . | CAWSGGRNEKLFF | TGTGCCTGGAGCGGGGGACGCAATGAAAAACTGTTTTTT
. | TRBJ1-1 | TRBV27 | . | CASSPTANTEAFF | TGTGCCAGCAGTCCGACAGCGAACACTGAAGCTTTCTTT